What follows are 31 T cell receptor beta chains derived from one specimen sequenced in a study of cytomegalovirus exposure and HLA in healthy donors. Primers: 60 Vbeta forward and 13 Jbeta reverse. The method was immunoSEQ multiplex PCR; TCRdb's version includes in-frame clones alone and lacks a portion of them. The table lists some 190,000 clones, about 89% of them singletons. Specimen: PBMCs. The source of these receptors is a man aged 25-45 years in good health and CMV-seronegative.

The chain is built from TRBV5-5 and TRBJ1-2; 10 positions match TRBD1. The length of the CDR3 is 14 residues. In germline, CDR1 is SGHKS, CDR2 YYEKEE (reference sequence). The J segment lost 3 bases and the V segment lost 5 bases, leaving 4 bases of the junction unmatched. CDR3 loop: CASSSGTGDYGYTF. DNA of the CDR3: TGTGCCAGCAGTTCCGGGACAGGGGACTATGGCTACACCTTC.

This clone has just one count. V usage is TRBV5-6 and J usage is TRBJ1-2, with 9 positions matching TRBD1. The germline V gene encodes CDR1 SGHDT and CDR2 YYEEEE. V lost 4 bases and J lost 5; bases outside the gene matches: 12. The length of the CDR3 is 16 residues. DNA for the CDR3: TGTGCCAGCAGCGTCGAAGTGGGACAGGGTGGGTATGGCTACACCTTC. Residues: CASSVEVGQGGYGYTF. Looking up the rest from reference TRBV5-6 and TRBJ1-2 gives the full variable domain: DAGVTQSPTHLIKTRGQQVTLRCSPKSGHDTVSWYQQALGQGPQFIFQYYEEEERQRGNFPDRFSGHQFPNYSSELNVNALLLGDSALYLCASSVEVGQGGYGYTFGSGTRLTVV.

The chain recombines TRBV19 with TRBJ1-5, with no clear D. Trimming cost V 6 bases and J 5 bases, with 20 bases left between them. This CDR3 has 16 residues. In germline, CDR1 is LNHDA, CDR2 SQIVND (reference sequence). CDR3 bases: TGTGCCAGTAGCCCATGGGCGAGGGATGGCGATCAGCCCCAGCATTTT. This encodes CASSPWARDGDQPQHF.

This rearrangement joins TRBV7-9 to TRBJ2-1; weak D call: TRBD1 (6 bases). Between the trimmed V and J ends, which lost 5 bases and 12 bases, there was a span of 14 bases. The CDR3 covers 12 residues. Germline CDR1 is SEHNR and CDR2 is FQNEAQ (reference sequence). The CDR3 loop is CASSPGRGGQFF. As DNA, the CDR3 is TGTGCCAGCAGCCCGGGCAGGGGTGGGCAGTTCTTC.

The chain carries TRBV4-1 and TRBJ2-3, with a weak D call TRBD1 (5 bases). The CDR3 extends over 14 amino acids. Germline V gene sequence: CDR1 MGHRA, CDR2 YSYEKL. V dropped 5 bases and J dropped 0 bases, with 9 bases sitting between them. The CDR3 DNA follows: TGCGCCAGCAGCATGGGGCAGAGCACAGATACGCAGTATTTT. Its protein product is CASSMGQSTDTQYF.

This chain connects TRBV2 to TRBJ2-1, with 11 bases identical to TRBD2. Germline V CDR1 and CDR2: SNHLY, FYNNEI. The ends lost 6 bases at V and 3 bases at J; junction bases unmatched: 4. There are 15 residues in the CDR3. CDR3 bases: TGTGCCAGCAGACTTCTAGCGGGGGGCTACAATGAGCAGTTCTTC. Its translation is CASRLLAGGYNEQFF. Using reference TRBV2 and TRBJ2-1 for the parts outside the CDR3, the full variable domain is EPEVTQTPSHQVTQMGQEVILRCVPISNHLYFYWYRQILGQKVEFLVSFYNNEISEKSEIFDDQFSVERPDGSNFTLKIRSTKLEDSAMYFCASRLLAGGYNEQFFGPGTRLTVL.

This clone appeared a few times. The V and J genes are TRBV6-5 and TRBJ1-6; 8 nucleotides align to TRBD1. The germline V gene encodes CDR1 MNHEY and CDR2 SVGAGI. This CDR3 is 13 amino acids long. Trimming cost V 8 bases and J 6 bases; bases outside gene matches: 3. This CDR3 is CASFRGRNSPLHF. The CDR3 DNA follows: TGTGCCAGCTTCAGGGGGCGTAATTCACCCCTCCACTTT.

The chain employs TRBV7-2 and TRBJ2-5; 7 positions match TRBD1. The V segment lost 5 bases and the J segment 5 bases; nucleotides outside the gene matches: 11. Germline-derived CDR1 and CDR2 are SGHTA and FQGNSA. The CDR3 extends over 15 amino acids. The DNA for the CDR3 is TGTGCCAGCAGCAGTCAATTCACAGGGGTGGAGACCCAGTACTTC. Its protein is CASSSQFTGVETQYF.

This clone appeared a few times. This chain links TRBV5-1 with TRBJ1-2, with D maybe TRBD1 (6 bases). The length of the CDR3 is 13 residues. V lost 3 bases and J lost 6, with 12 bases in between. CDR1 SGHRS and CDR2 YFSETQ come from the germline V gene. In DNA, the CDR3 is TGCGCCAGCAGCTCCATGGGGGCAAATGGCTACACCTTC. Protein sequence: CASSSMGANGYTF. Based on the CDR3 plus reference TRBV5-1 and TRBJ1-2, the full variable domain is KAGVTQTPRYLIKTRGQQVTLSCSPISGHRSVSWYQQTPGQGLQFLFEYFSETQRNKGNFPGRFSGRQFSNSRSEMNVSTLELGDSALYLCASSSMGANGYTFGSGTRLTVV.

This chain joins TRBV18 and TRBJ1-2, with 9 bases lining up with TRBD1. CDR3 length: 13 residues. The V gene end was trimmed by 3 bases and the J gene end by 4 bases; junction bases not matched to a gene: 0. Looked up from germline, CDR1 is KGHSH and CDR2 is LQKENI. The CDR3 DNA reads as TGTGCCAGCTCACCGGGACAGGGCTATGGCTACACCTTC. This codes for CASSPGQGYGYTF.

This clone was detected only a few times. One end of the junction varies from germline; a read error may be responsible. This chain uses TRBV7-9 with TRBJ2-2; the match to TRBD2 covers 11 bases. The CDR3 is made up of 15 amino acids. CDR1 is SEHNR, CDR2 FQNEAQ, per germline (reference sequence). This chain's CDR3 is CASSLAGGYTGELFF. The CDR3 DNA sequence: TGTGCCAGCAGCCTAGCGGGAGGATACACCGGGGAGCTGTTTTTT. Full variable domain (missing parts from reference TRBV7-9 and TRBJ2-2): DTGVSQNPRHKITKRGQNVTFRCDPISEHNRLYWYRQTLGQGPEFLTYFQNEAQLEKSRLLSDRFSAERPKGSFSTLEIQRTEQGDSAMYLCASSLAGGYTGELFFGEGSRLTVL.

The V and J genes are TRBV28 and TRBJ2-1, with TRBD1 matching over 9 bases. The CDR3 totals 15 residues. CDR1 is MDHEN, CDR2 SYDVKM, per germline. V trimming: 1 base; J trimming: 9 bases; junction bases outside the gene matches: 7. The CDR3 DNA is TGTGCCAGCAGTTTATCCGGGACAGGGTTGGGTGAGCAGTTCTTC. Translation: CASSLSGTGLGEQFF.

The V gene is TRBV7-2, the J gene TRBJ1-1, with TRBD1 as a possible D gene (5 bases). Germline V lookup: CDR1 SGHTA, CDR2 FQGNSA. The CDR3 spans 17 residues. V was clipped by 5 bases and J by 2 bases, with 21 bases between them. CDR3 nucleotides: TGTGCCAGCAGCCCCGGGACTGTGCGACTGATTAACACTGAAGCTTTCTTT. Protein sequence: CASSPGTVRLINTEAFF. The whole variable domain, remainder taken from reference TRBV7-2 and TRBJ1-1, is GAGVSQSPSNKVTEKGKDVELRCDPISGHTALYWYRQSLGQGLEFLIYFQGNSAPDKSGLPSDRFSAERTGGSVSTLTIQRTQQEDSAVYLCASSPGTVRLINTEAFFGQGTRLTVV.

The chain joins TRBV5-5 to TRBJ2-7; D possibly corresponds to TRBD2 (6 bases). The CDR3 extends over 11 amino acids. V shed 3 bases and J shed 12 bases, with 13 bases lying between them. Per the germline V gene, CDR1 is SGHKS and CDR2 is YYEKEE (reference sequence). The CDR3 region has the DNA TGTGCCAGCAGCTCCGAGCAGGAGGGGTACTTC. Its translation is CASSSEQEGYF. Filled out from reference TRBV5-5 and TRBJ2-7, the complete variable domain reads DAGVTQSPTHLIKTRGQQVTLRCSPISGHKSVSWYQQVLGQGPQFIFQYYEKEERGRGNFPDRFSARQFPNYSSELNVNALLLGDSALYLCASSSEQEGYFGPGTRLTVT.

The chain joins TRBV2 to TRBJ2-7; tentative D call: TRBD1 (6 bases). V was shortened by 8 bases and J by 3 bases, with 14 bases between the two germline ends. Germline assignment: CDR1 SNHLY and CDR2 FYNNEI. CDR3 size: 13 residues. The CDR3 sequence is CASSTGLVYEQYF. The CDR3 nucleotides read TGTGCCAGCTCGACAGGTCTGGTCTACGAGCAGTACTTC.

CDR3 sequence reads: CAWSERFNQPQHF. The CDR3 DNA follows: TGTGCCTGGAGTGAGAGATTCAATCAGCCCCAGCATTTT. The chain is built from TRBV30 and TRBJ1-5, with D unresolved. CDR1 GTSNPN and CDR2 SVGIG come from the germline V gene (reference sequence). V was cut by 1 base and J by 3 bases, with 7 bases left in between. This CDR3 region has 13 residues.

The rearrangement links TRBV5-1 to TRBJ2-7, with TRBD2 matching over 10 bases. The CDR3 totals 15 residues. Germline CDR1 and CDR2: SGHRS and YFSETQ. Trimming took 2 bases from V and 5 from J; bases not matched to a gene: 7. CDR3 protein: CASSFLGGLADEQYF. CDR3 sequence (DNA): TGCGCCAGCAGCTTTCTGGGAGGACTAGCGGACGAGCAGTACTTC.

The chain has TRBV2 and TRBJ2-1, with TRBD2 matching 13 bases. This CDR3 has 15 residues. CDR1 is SNHLY, CDR2 FYNNEI, per germline. V was clipped by 6 bases and J by 8 bases; unmatched bases: 7. The CDR3 here is CASSPTSGRVDEQFF. CDR3 in DNA: TGTGCCAGCAGCCCTACTAGCGGGAGGGTCGATGAGCAGTTCTTC.

The chain uses TRBV27 and TRBJ1-1; 12 positions agree with TRBD1. Trimming removed 1 base from V and 10 bases from J; junction bases left unmatched: 10. The CDR3 is made up of 16 amino acids. Germline V gene data show CDR1 as MNHEY and CDR2 as SMNVEV (reference sequence). In nucleotides, the CDR3 is TGTGCCAGCAGTTTATACACCGGGACAGGGGGCGCGGGAGCTTTCTTT. Amino acid sequence: CASSLYTGTGGAGAFF.

This chain links TRBV27 with TRBJ2-7; TRBD1 is a possible D gene (6 bases). This CDR3 comprises 15 residues. Germline V lookup: CDR1 MNHEY, CDR2 SMNVEV (reference sequence). V lost 0 bases and J lost 1, with 10 bases in between. The CDR3 region has the DNA TGTGCCAGCAGTTTATCGATCGGACAGTCCTACGAGCAGTACTTC. Its translation: CASSLSIGQSYEQYF.

This chain connects TRBV18 to TRBJ1-2; no clear D gene. The CDR3 totals 15 residues. Germline V CDR1 and CDR2: KGHSH, LQKENI. The ends were cut back, 2 bases at V and 6 bases at J, with 16 bases in the middle. Here the CDR3 reads CASSPEFTAADGYTF. The CDR3 DNA follows: TGTGCCAGCTCACCAGAGTTTACAGCGGCCGATGGCTACACCTTC.

The chain employs TRBV30 and TRBJ1-2, with a possible D match to TRBD1 (5 bases). In germline, CDR1 is GTSNPN, CDR2 SVGIG (reference sequence). The germline V and J ends were trimmed by 5 bases and 3 bases, with 16 bases remaining between them. The CDR3 loop spans 14 amino acids. CDR3 coding DNA: TGTGCCTGGCAGGCAGGGACGGGGGACTATGGCTACACCTTC. Residues: CAWQAGTGDYGYTF.

The CDR3 bases are TGCGCCAGCAGCTTATACAGGGGGGCCTCTGGGGCCAACGTCCTGACTTTC. Its translation: CASSLYRGASGANVLTF. The chain has TRBV5-1 and TRBJ2-6; 8 nucleotides line up with TRBD1. V was clipped by 2 bases and J by 0 bases; unmatched bases: 4. There are 17 residues in the CDR3. CDR1 and CDR2 (germline): SGHRS, YFSETQ.

The CDR3: CASSFSGHPGNTIYF. CDR3 bases: TGTGCCAGCAGTTTTTCGGGACATCCTGGAAACACCATATATTTT. The chain employs TRBV6-5 and TRBJ1-3; a weak D match, TRBD1 (6 bases). Trimming removed 4 bases at V and 2 bases at J, with 12 bases between. Germline V gives CDR1 MNHEY, CDR2 SVGAGI. This CDR3 has 15 amino acids.

This clone was observed once. The chain has TRBV7-9 and TRBJ2-5; the D gene is possibly TRBD1 (6 bases). Trimming cost V 5 bases and J 5 bases, with 18 bases left between them. Germline V gives CDR1 SEHNR, CDR2 FQNEAQ (reference sequence). The length of the CDR3 is 15 residues. CDR3 DNA sequence: TGTGCCAGCAGCCACCAATACAGGGATTCGGAGACCCAGTACTTC. Translation: CASSHQYRDSETQYF.

CDR3 in amino acids: CASSESWGGFTNYGYTF. The CDR3 DNA sequence: TGCGCCAGCAGTGAGTCGTGGGGCGGATTCACTAACTATGGCTACACCTTC. The chain combines TRBV10-2 with TRBJ1-2; tentatively, D is TRBD1 (5 bases). V lost 0 bases to trimming and J lost 0 bases, with 14 bases between them. The CDR3 covers 17 residues. Germline values: CDR1 WSHSY, CDR2 SAAADI.

The rearrangement joins TRBV5-1 to TRBJ2-1; TRBD1 agrees at 9 bases. Germline V gives CDR1 SGHRS, CDR2 YFSETQ. The CDR3 sequence is 14 residues long. V shed 9 bases and J 9 bases; nucleotides not matched to a gene: 13. The CDR3 DNA is TGCGCCACCTCAGTTCGGGACAGGGTGGGTGAGCAGTTCTTC. Encoded protein: CATSVRDRVGEQFF. Using reference TRBV5-1 and TRBJ2-1 for the parts outside the CDR3, the full variable domain is KAGVTQTPRYLIKTRGQQVTLSCSPISGHRSVSWYQQTPGQGLQFLFEYFSETQRNKGNFPGRFSGRQFSNSRSEMNVSTLELGDSALYLCATSVRDRVGEQFFGPGTRLTVL.

The rearrangement joins TRBV13 to TRBJ2-5; 9 bases map to TRBD2. The CDR3 sequence is 16 residues long. Germline V gives CDR1 PRHDT, CDR2 FYEKMQ (reference sequence). V lost 6 bases and J lost 0; bases outside the gene matches: 8. The DNA for the CDR3 is TGTGCCAGCAGGGCGATAGCGGGGGTCAACCAAGAGACCCAGTACTTC. It encodes CASRAIAGVNQETQYF.

The chain carries TRBV5-4 and TRBJ1-1; TRBD1 matches at 8 bases. The CDR3 spans 16 residues. In germline, CDR1 is SGHNT, CDR2 YYREEE (reference sequence). The ends lost 4 bases at V and 4 bases at J; junction bases unmatched: 12. CDR3 protein: CASSLGGATGGTEAFF. The CDR3 DNA reads as TGTGCCAGCAGCCTAGGAGGCGCCACAGGGGGCACTGAAGCTTTCTTT.

This chain connects TRBV11-2 to TRBJ2-5; 7 bases agree with TRBD2. Germline V gives CDR1 SGHAT, CDR2 FQNNGV. The CDR3 is made up of 15 amino acids. J lost 5 bases, V lost 0 bases, and 6 bases had no gene match. In nucleotides, the CDR3 is TGTGCCAGCAGCTTAGATGGCAGGGAGGGTGAGACCCAGTACTTC. It yields the protein CASSLDGREGETQYF. Looking up the rest from reference TRBV11-2 and TRBJ2-5 gives the full variable domain: EAGVAQSPRYKIIEKRQSVAFWCNPISGHATLYWYQQILGQGPKLLIQFQNNGVVDDSQLPKDRFSAERLKGVDSTLKIQPAKLEDSAVYLCASSLDGREGETQYFGPGTRLLVL.

This sequence joins TRBV19 and TRBJ2-7, with TRBD2 matching over 10 bases. CDR1 is LNHDA, CDR2 SQIVND, per germline (reference sequence). The CDR3 contains 18 residues. Germline trimming cut 4 bases from V and 2 bases from J; bases unmatched to any gene: 14. CDR3 in amino acids: CASSKAPGGLAETYEQYF. The CDR3 bases are TGTGCCAGTAGTAAAGCACCTGGCGGACTAGCGGAGACCTACGAGCAGTACTTC.